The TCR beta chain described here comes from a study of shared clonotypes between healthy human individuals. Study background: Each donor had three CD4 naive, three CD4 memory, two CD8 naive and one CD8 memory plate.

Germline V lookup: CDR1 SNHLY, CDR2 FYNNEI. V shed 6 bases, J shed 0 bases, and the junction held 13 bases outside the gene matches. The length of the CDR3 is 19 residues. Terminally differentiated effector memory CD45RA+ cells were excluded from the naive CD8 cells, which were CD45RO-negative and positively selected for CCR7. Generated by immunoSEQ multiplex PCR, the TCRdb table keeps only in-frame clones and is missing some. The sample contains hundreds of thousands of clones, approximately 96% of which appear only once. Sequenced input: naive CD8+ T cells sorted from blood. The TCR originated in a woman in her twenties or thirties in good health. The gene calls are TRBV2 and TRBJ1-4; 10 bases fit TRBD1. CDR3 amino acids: CASRGRPGQGTATNEKLFF. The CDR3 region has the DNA TGTGCCAGCAGAGGGCGTCCGGGACAGGGGACAGCAACTAATGAAAAACTGTTTTTT.